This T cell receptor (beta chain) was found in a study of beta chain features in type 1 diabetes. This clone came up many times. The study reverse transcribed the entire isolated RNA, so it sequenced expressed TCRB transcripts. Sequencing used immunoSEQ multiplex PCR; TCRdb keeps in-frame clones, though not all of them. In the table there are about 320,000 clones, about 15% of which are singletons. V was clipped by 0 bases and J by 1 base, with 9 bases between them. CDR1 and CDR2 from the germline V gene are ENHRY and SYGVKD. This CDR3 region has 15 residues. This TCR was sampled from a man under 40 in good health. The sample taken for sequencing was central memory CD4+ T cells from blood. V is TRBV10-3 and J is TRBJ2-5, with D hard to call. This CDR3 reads CAISESLAFQETQYF. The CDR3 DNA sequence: TGTGCCATCAGTGAGTCGTTGGCGTTCCAAGAGACCCAGTACTTC.